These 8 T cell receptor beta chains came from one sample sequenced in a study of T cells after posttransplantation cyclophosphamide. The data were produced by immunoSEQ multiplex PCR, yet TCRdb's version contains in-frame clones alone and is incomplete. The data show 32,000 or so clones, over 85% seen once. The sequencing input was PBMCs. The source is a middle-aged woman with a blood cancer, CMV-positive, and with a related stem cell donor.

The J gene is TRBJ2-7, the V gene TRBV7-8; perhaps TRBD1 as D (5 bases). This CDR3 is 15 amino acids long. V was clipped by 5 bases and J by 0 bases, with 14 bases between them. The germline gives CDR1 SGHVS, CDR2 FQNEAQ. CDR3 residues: CASSTIQGSSYEQYF. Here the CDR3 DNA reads TGTGCCAGCAGCACGATCCAGGGATCCTCCTACGAGCAGTACTTC. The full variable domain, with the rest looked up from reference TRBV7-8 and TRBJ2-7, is GAGVSQSPRYKVAKRGQDVALRCDPISGHVSLFWYQQALGQGPEFLTYFQNEAQLDKSGLPSDRFFAERPEGSVSTLKIQRTQQEDSAVYLCASSTIQGSSYEQYFGPGTRLTVT.

The CDR3 sequence is CASRESYGYTF. The DNA for the CDR3 is TGCGCCAGCAGGGAGAGCTATGGCTACACCTTC. This chain connects TRBV5-1 to TRBJ1-2; D unclear. This CDR3 region has 11 residues. The V and J ends lost 5 bases and 4 bases respectively, with 6 bases between them. Per the germline V gene, CDR1 is SGHRS and CDR2 is YFSETQ. The whole variable domain, filled in from reference TRBV5-1 and TRBJ1-2, reads KAGVTQTPRYLIKTRGQQVTLSCSPISGHRSVSWYQQTPGQGLQFLFEYFSETQRNKGNFPGRFSGRQFSNSRSEMNVSTLELGDSALYLCASRESYGYTFGSGTRLTVV.

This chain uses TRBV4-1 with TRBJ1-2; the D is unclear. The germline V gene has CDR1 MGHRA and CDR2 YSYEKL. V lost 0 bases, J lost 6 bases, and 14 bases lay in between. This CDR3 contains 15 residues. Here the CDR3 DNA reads TGCGCCAGCAGCCAAGATCCTGGCTTTGTTCATGGCTACACCTTC. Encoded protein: CASSQDPGFVHGYTF.

This CDR3 reads CASSLVAPGQGKDEQFF. The CDR3 DNA reads as TGTGCCAGCAGCTTAGTAGCCCCGGGACAGGGGAAAGATGAGCAGTTCTTC. The chain couples TRBV7-9 to TRBJ2-1; 10 bases map to TRBD1. The ends lost 1 base at V and 8 bases at J; junction bases unmatched: 11. This CDR3 comprises 17 residues. Germline loops: CDR1 SEHNR, CDR2 FQNEAQ (reference sequence).

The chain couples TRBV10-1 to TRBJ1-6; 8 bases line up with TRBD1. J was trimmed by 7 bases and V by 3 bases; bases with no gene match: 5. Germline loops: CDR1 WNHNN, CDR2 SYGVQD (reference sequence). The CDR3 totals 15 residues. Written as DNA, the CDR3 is TGCGCCAGCAGTGAAGACAGGGGCGGAAATTCACCCCTCCACTTT. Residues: CASSEDRGGNSPLHF.

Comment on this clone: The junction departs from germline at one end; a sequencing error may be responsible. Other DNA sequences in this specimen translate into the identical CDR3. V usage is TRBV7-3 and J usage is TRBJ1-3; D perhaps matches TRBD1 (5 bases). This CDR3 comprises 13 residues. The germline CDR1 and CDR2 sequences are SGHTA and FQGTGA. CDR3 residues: CASSRGSGNTIYF. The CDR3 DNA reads TGTGCCAGCAGCCGGGGGTCTGGAAACACTATATATTTT. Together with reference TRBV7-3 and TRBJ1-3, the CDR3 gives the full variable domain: GAGVSQTPSNKVTEKGKYVELRCDPISGHTALYWYRQSLGQGPEFLIYFQGTGAADDSGLPNDRFFAVRPEGSVSTLKIQRTERGDSAVYLCASSRGSGNTIYFGEGSWLTVV.

The CDR3 DNA reads as TGTGCCAGCAGCCCTACCCAGGACAGCCTTAATCAGCCCCAGCATTTT. This sequence encodes CASSPTQDSLNQPQHF. The chain links TRBV21-1 to TRBJ1-5; TRBD1, the table's D call, lacks a check against the DNA. TRBV21-1 is a known pseudogene. The CDR3 consists of 16 residues.

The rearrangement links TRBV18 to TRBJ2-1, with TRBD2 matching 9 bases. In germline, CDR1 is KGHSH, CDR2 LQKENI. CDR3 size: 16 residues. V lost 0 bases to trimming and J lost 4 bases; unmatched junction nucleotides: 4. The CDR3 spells CASSPPGLAGYNEQFF. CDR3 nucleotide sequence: TGTGCCAGCTCACCACCTGGCCTAGCGGGATACAATGAGCAGTTCTTC.